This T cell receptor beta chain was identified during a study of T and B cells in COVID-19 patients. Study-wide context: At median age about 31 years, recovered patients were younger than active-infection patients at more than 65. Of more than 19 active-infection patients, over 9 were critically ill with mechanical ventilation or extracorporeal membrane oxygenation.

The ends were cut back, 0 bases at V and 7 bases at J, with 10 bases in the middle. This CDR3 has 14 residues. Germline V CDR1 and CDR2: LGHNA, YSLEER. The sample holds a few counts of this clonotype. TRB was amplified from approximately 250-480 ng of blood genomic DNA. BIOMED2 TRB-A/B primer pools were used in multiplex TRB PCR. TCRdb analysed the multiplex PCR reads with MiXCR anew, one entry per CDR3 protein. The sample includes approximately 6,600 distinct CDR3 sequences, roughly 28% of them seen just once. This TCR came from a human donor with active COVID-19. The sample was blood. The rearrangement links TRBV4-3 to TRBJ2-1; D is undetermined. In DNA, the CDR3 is TGCGCCAGCAGCCAAGAGGTAGGGTTGAATGAGCAGTTCTTC. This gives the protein CASSQEVGLNEQFF.